This T cell receptor (beta chain) was sequenced for a study of T cells in Graves' hyperthyroidism and ophthalmopathy. The hyperthyroidism was newly diagnosed and had lasted under 2 months; the patients were aged 18 to 65. Amplification targeted TCR beta CDR3 regions from RNA transcripts. In the first-round RT-PCR of the TCR CDR3, the HTBI primer set was used. TCRdb reprocessed the multiplex PCR reads via MiXCR and lists one record per CDR3 protein. The sample gives hundreds of thousands of distinct CDR3 sequences, roughly a sixth of which show up once; around 17% is in the top ten. The length of the CDR3 is 14 residues. CDR1 is MNHEY, CDR2 SVGAGI, per germline. Deletions cut 5 bases from V and 2 bases from J, with 12 bases between.

The source of this sequence is a woman in her fifties or sixties with Graves' hyperthyroidism that later progressed to Graves' ophthalmopathy. The chain is built from TRBV6-5 and TRBJ1-1, with a possible D match to TRBD1 (5 bases). Sequencing was carried out using blood. In DNA, the CDR3 is TGTGCCAGCAGTAACGTCTGGGACAACACTGAAGCTTTCTTT. This translates into CASSNVWDNTEAFF.